Presented here are 3 T cell receptor beta chains from one specimen sequenced in a study of blood T cell repertoires in COVID-19. The repertoire was sequenced with immunoSEQ multiplex PCR; TCRdb's copy has only in-frame clones and lacks some. The sample shows tens of thousands of clones, 65% to 80% of them seen only once. Input material: peripheral blood. The source of these receptors is a man between 60 and 75 years old with active or convalescent COVID-19.

This sequence joins TRBV4-1 and TRBJ2-3; tentatively, D is TRBD2 (6 bases). With 0 bases removed from V and 5 bases from J, the gap between germline ends came to 15 bases. Germline V gene sequence: CDR1 MGHRA, CDR2 YSYEKL. The CDR3 is 16 residues long. This chain's CDR3 is CASSQEGGAEIDTQYF. CDR3 DNA sequence: TGCGCCAGCAGCCAAGAGGGGGGAGCTGAGATAGATACGCAGTATTTT.

This clone was seen a few times. This chain connects TRBV7-6 to TRBJ2-7; 9 positions match TRBD1. Germline-derived CDR1 and CDR2 are SGHVS and FNYEAQ. The length of the CDR3 is 16 residues. The J segment lost 3 bases and the V segment lost 5 bases, leaving 11 bases of the junction unmatched. The CDR3 spells CASSPGPGQGDYEQYF. The CDR3 coding sequence is TGTGCCAGCAGCCCCGGTCCGGGACAGGGTGACTACGAGCAGTACTTC.

This clone was picked up one time. V usage is TRBV4-2 and J usage is TRBJ1-2; TRBD1 agrees at 7 bases. Germline CDR1 LGHNA, CDR2 YNFKEQ. V was clipped by 0 bases and J by 5 bases; unmatched bases: 9. The CDR3 contains 16 residues. CDR3 nucleotide sequence: TGTGCCAGCAGCCAAGAAGAGAGAGGGGGACAGTATGGCTACACCTTC. It specifies CASSQEERGGQYGYTF.